A single sample is the source of the 23 T cell receptor beta chains below, sequenced in a study of T cell changes during pregnancy in multiple sclerosis. Data came from immunoSEQ multiplex PCR; TCRdb stores just in-frame clones and leaves some out. The sample lists fewer than 110,000 clones; about 90% were seen once. The material sequenced was peripheral blood, taken after pregnancy. The receptors here all came from a female donor with multiple sclerosis, enrolled in a pregnancy study.

The CDR3 here is CASRYGDRGNYGYTF. DNA for the CDR3: TGTGCCAGCAGATACGGGGACAGGGGAAACTATGGCTACACCTTC. V gene TRBV28 combines with J gene TRBJ1-2; 10 nucleotides agree with TRBD1. Germline loops: CDR1 MDHEN, CDR2 SYDVKM. This CDR3 has 15 amino acids. J gave up 2 bases and V 6 bases, and 6 bases lay outside the gene matches.

The genes are TRBV4-2 and TRBJ2-3; 12 nucleotides align to TRBD2. Per the germline V gene, CDR1 is LGHNA and CDR2 is YNFKEQ. V lost 0 bases to trimming and J lost 5 bases; unmatched junction nucleotides: 9. There are 18 residues in the CDR3. CDR3 loop: CASSQEVPSGGARDTQYF. For the CDR3, the DNA is TGTGCCAGCAGCCAAGAAGTTCCTAGCGGGGGGGCAAGAGATACGCAGTATTTT.

This CDR3 is CASSLSPGSYEQYF. The CDR3, as DNA: TGTGCCAGCAGCCTGAGTCCCGGTTCCTACGAGCAGTACTTC. The rearrangement links TRBV11-2 to TRBJ2-7; D uncertain. This CDR3 comprises 14 residues. V was pared by 5 bases and J by 1 base, with 12 bases between. Germline V CDR1 and CDR2: SGHAT, FQNNGV. The full variable domain, completed using reference TRBV11-2 and TRBJ2-7, is EAGVAQSPRYKIIEKRQSVAFWCNPISGHATLYWYQQILGQGPKLLIQFQNNGVVDDSQLPKDRFSAERLKGVDSTLKIQPAKLEDSAVYLCASSLSPGSYEQYFGPGTRLTVT.

The gene calls are TRBV19 and TRBJ1-1; maybe TRBD1 (6 bases). CDR3 length equals 12 residues. CDR1 is LNHDA and CDR2 is SQIVND in the germline V gene (reference sequence). Trimming took off 4 bases at V and 5 bases at J, with 8 bases between the two ends. CDR3 region: CASSKQGTEAFF. The CDR3 bases are TGTGCCAGTAGTAAACAGGGAACTGAAGCTTTCTTT.

The chain combines TRBV9 with TRBJ2-2; 10 positions agree with TRBD2. Germline V gene lookup returns CDR1 SGDLS and CDR2 YYNGEE. The CDR3 contains 21 residues. Trimming took 4 bases from V and 10 from J; bases not matched to a gene: 28. This CDR3 reads CASSRPTSGHHILGGAAELFF. The CDR3 nucleotides are TGTGCCAGCAGCCGTCCGACTAGCGGGCACCATATATTAGGCGGCGCCGCGGAGCTGTTTTTT.

V gene TRBV28 combines with J gene TRBJ2-7; TRBD2 matches at 15 bases. Germline V gives CDR1 MDHEN, CDR2 SYDVKM. This CDR3 spans 18 amino acids. J lost 7 bases, V lost 5 bases, and 15 bases had no gene match. The chain's CDR3 is CASSPYIGLAGGGWEQYF. CDR3 DNA: TGTGCCAGCAGTCCTTACATCGGACTAGCGGGAGGGGGTTGGGAGCAGTACTTC.

The V call is TRBV5-1, the J call TRBJ1-1, with 9 bases identical to TRBD1. The J segment lost 4 bases and the V segment lost 5 bases, leaving 15 bases of the junction unmatched. The CDR3 is made up of 17 amino acids. Per germline, CDR1 SGHRS and CDR2 YFSETQ. The CDR3 sequence: CASSFNLLQGAGTEAFF. The CDR3 DNA sequence: TGCGCCAGCAGTTTCAACCTATTACAGGGGGCTGGCACTGAAGCTTTCTTT.

The chain is built from TRBV5-1 and TRBJ2-6; maybe TRBD1 (5 bases). Per germline, CDR1 SGHRS and CDR2 YFSETQ. The CDR3 spans 15 residues. V lost 1 base to trimming and J lost 2 bases, with 7 bases between them. The CDR3 spells CASSLTGTGANVLTF. The CDR3 DNA follows: TGCGCCAGCAGCTTGACAGGTACTGGGGCCAACGTCCTGACTTTC.

The chain is built from TRBV5-1 and TRBJ2-1; no reliable D call. CDR3 length: 11 amino acids. The V gene's germline CDR1 is SGHRS and CDR2 YFSETQ. V shed 4 bases and J shed 5 bases, with 4 bases lying between them. The CDR3 region is CASSVNNEQFF. CDR3 nucleotide sequence: TGCGCCAGCAGCGTAAACAATGAGCAGTTCTTC.

V usage is TRBV19 and J usage is TRBJ1-1; 10 bases line up with TRBD1. The V segment lost 5 bases and the J segment 4 bases; nucleotides outside the gene matches: 7. Germline V gives CDR1 LNHDA, CDR2 SQIVND (reference sequence). There are 15 residues in the CDR3. The CDR3 loop is CASSDRGLGTTEAFF. CDR3 nucleotides: TGTGCCAGTAGTGACAGGGGGCTTGGGACCACTGAAGCTTTCTTT.

The genes are TRBV7-2 and TRBJ1-2; D uncertain. The CDR3 length is 13 residues. V shed 1 base and J shed 6 bases, with 9 bases lying between them. From germline, CDR1 is SGHTA and CDR2 FQGNSA. This chain's CDR3 is CASSLVAINGYTF. In nucleotides, the CDR3 is TGTGCCAGCAGCTTAGTAGCCATAAATGGCTACACCTTC.

The rearrangement joins TRBV7-3 to TRBJ2-3; 8 bases align to TRBD2. This CDR3 is 16 amino acids long. CDR1 and CDR2 from the germline V gene are SGHTA and FQGTGA. Trimming cost V 1 base and J 3 bases; bases outside gene matches: 6. Here the CDR3 DNA reads TGTGCCAGCAGCTTAATGGGCGGGGGGATAACAGATACGCAGTATTTT. Translation: CASSLMGGGITDTQYF.

The chain recombines TRBV9 with TRBJ2-7, with a possible D match to TRBD2 (5 bases). Looked up from germline, CDR1 is SGDLS and CDR2 is YYNGEE. Deletions cut 3 bases from V and 0 bases from J, with 10 bases between. This CDR3 has 14 residues. The DNA of the CDR3 is TGTGCCAGCAGCGCCAATCTAGCCTCCTACGAGCAGTACTTC. Translating gives CASSANLASYEQYF.

V is TRBV5-1 and J is TRBJ2-7; 8 bases fit TRBD2. Germline V gives CDR1 SGHRS, CDR2 YFSETQ. The length of the CDR3 is 15 residues. J was trimmed by 2 bases and V by 1 base; bases with no gene match: 5. CDR3 in amino acids: CASSLSGRNTYEQYF. The CDR3 DNA follows: TGCGCCAGCAGCTTGAGCGGGAGAAACACCTACGAGCAGTACTTC.

This rearrangement joins TRBV6-5 to TRBJ1-2, with unresolved D. The CDR3 totals 15 residues. The V end was cut by 0 bases, the J end by 1 base, with 9 bases between. Germline CDR1 and CDR2: MNHEY and SVGAGI. CDR3 in amino acids: CASSYSITFNYGYTF. The DNA for the CDR3 is TGTGCCAGCAGTTACTCGATCACTTTTAACTATGGCTACACCTTC.

The V and J genes are TRBV5-1 and TRBJ2-3, with 12 bases identical to TRBD2. Germline V gene lookup returns CDR1 SGHRS and CDR2 YFSETQ. V shed 10 bases and J 9 bases; nucleotides not matched to a gene: 12. This CDR3 comprises 14 residues. CDR3 sequence (DNA): TGCGCCTGCTCTAGCGGGGGGGCCGACGGCACGCAGTATTTT. Encoded protein: CACSSGGADGTQYF.

The rearrangement links TRBV4-1 to TRBJ2-7; D ambiguous. There are 15 residues in the CDR3. Germline V gene data show CDR1 as MGHRA and CDR2 as YSYEKL. V was shortened by 1 base and J by 0 bases, with 10 bases between the two germline ends. CDR3 nucleotides: TGCGCCAGCAGCCAAGCGCCGGGTCTCTCCTACGAGCAGTACTTC. It specifies CASSQAPGLSYEQYF.

The rearrangement uses TRBV7-9 and TRBJ2-1, with TRBD2 identical over 10 bases. Germline CDR1 is SEHNR and CDR2 is FQNEAQ (reference sequence). This CDR3 is 18 amino acids long. V lost 0 bases and J lost 3; bases outside the gene matches: 8. The CDR3 DNA reads as TGTGCCAGCAGCTTAGCTGCTAGCGGGGGCCCGATCTACAATGAGCAGTTCTTC. Protein product: CASSLAASGGPIYNEQFF.

This chain connects TRBV5-1 to TRBJ1-3, with D perhaps TRBD1 (5 bases). Germline CDR1 SGHRS, CDR2 YFSETQ. This CDR3 is built from 13 residues. V lost 1 base and J 9 bases, leaving 11 bases between the germline ends. CDR3: CASSLPGGGTIYF. DNA of the CDR3: TGCGCCAGCAGCTTGCCCGGGGGAGGCACCATATATTTT. Combining the CDR3 with reference TRBV5-1 and TRBJ1-3 gives the whole variable domain KAGVTQTPRYLIKTRGQQVTLSCSPISGHRSVSWYQQTPGQGLQFLFEYFSETQRNKGNFPGRFSGRQFSNSRSEMNVSTLELGDSALYLCASSLPGGGTIYFGEGSWLTVV.

This chain connects TRBV19 to TRBJ2-2; 13 nucleotides match TRBD2. In germline, CDR1 is LNHDA, CDR2 SQIVND (reference sequence). V lost 3 bases and J lost 5; bases outside the gene matches: 6. The CDR3 has 17 amino acids. This CDR3 reads CASSIGLAGVGTGELFF. In DNA form, the CDR3 reads TGTGCCAGTAGTATTGGACTAGCGGGAGTCGGAACCGGGGAGCTGTTTTTT. Full variable domain (remainder filled in from reference TRBV19 and TRBJ2-2): DGGITQSPKYLFRKEGQNVTLSCEQNLNHDAMYWYRQDPGQGLRLIYYSQIVNDFQKGDIAEGYSVSREKKESFPLTVTSAQKNPTAFYLCASSIGLAGVGTGELFFGEGSRLTVL.

The chain couples TRBV6-5 to TRBJ1-5; weak D call: TRBD1 (6 bases). CDR1 and CDR2 from the germline V gene are MNHEY and SVGAGI. V shed 0 bases and J shed 3 bases, with 9 bases lying between them. This CDR3 has 15 residues. This CDR3 reads CASSYSTGNNQPQHF. The CDR3, as DNA: TGTGCCAGCAGTTACTCGACAGGCAACAATCAGCCCCAGCATTTT.

This sequence joins TRBV7-9 and TRBJ2-1; D unclear. CDR1 is SEHNR and CDR2 is FQNEAQ in the germline V gene (reference sequence). Trimming pared 4 bases from V and 7 bases from J, leaving 14 bases between. The CDR3 is 14 amino acids. The CDR3 loop reads CASSSVDWRNEQFF. The CDR3 DNA reads TGTGCCAGCAGCTCCGTCGACTGGCGGAATGAGCAGTTCTTC.

The chain carries TRBV27 and TRBJ2-7; a possible D gene is TRBD2 (6 bases). Germline CDR1 MNHEY, CDR2 SMNVEV (reference sequence). The CDR3 loop spans 20 amino acids. V was pared by 5 bases and J by 4 bases, with 33 bases between. The CDR3 sequence: CASSLGAGFPGDDLRYEQYF. CDR3 nucleotides: TGTGCCAGCAGTCTCGGGGCGGGTTTCCCGGGAGATGATTTAAGGTACGAGCAGTACTTC.